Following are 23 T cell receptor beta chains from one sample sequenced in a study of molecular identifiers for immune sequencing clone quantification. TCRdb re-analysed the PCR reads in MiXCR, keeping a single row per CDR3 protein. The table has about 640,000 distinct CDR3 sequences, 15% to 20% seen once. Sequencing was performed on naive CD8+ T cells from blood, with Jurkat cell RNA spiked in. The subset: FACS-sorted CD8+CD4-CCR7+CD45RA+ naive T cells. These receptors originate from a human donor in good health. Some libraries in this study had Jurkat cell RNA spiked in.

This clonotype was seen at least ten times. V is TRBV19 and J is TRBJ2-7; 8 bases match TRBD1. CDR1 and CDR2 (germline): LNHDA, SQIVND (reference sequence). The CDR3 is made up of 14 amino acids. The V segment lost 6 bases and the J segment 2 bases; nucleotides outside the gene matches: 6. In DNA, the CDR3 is TGTGCCAGTAGCAAGGACAGGGACACCTACGAGCAGTACTTC. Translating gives CASSKDRDTYEQYF.

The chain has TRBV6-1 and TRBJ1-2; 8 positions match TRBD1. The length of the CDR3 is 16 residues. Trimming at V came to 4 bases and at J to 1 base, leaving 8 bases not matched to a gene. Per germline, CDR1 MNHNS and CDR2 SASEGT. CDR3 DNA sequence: TGTGCCAGCAGTGGGCGGGACAGGAACTATAACTATGGCTACACCTTC. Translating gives CASSGRDRNYNYGYTF.

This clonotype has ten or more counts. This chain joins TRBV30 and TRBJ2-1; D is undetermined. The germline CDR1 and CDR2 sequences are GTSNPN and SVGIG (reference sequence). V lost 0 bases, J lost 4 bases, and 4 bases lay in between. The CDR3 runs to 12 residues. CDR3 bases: TGTGCCTGGAGTGTACGATACAATGAGCAGTTCTTC. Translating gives CAWSVRYNEQFF. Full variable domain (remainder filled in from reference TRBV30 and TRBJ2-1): SQTIHQWPATLVQPVGSPLSLECTVEGTSNPNLYWYRQAAGRGLQLLFYSVGIGQISSEVPQNLSASRPQDRQFILSSKKLLLSDSGFYLCAWSVRYNEQFFGPGTRLTVL.

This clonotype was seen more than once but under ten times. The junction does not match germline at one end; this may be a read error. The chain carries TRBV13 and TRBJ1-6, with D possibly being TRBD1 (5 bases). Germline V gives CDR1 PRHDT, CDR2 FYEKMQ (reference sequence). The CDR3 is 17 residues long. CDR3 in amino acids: CASRLAVGGSYNSPLHF. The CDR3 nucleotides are TGTGCCAGCAGATTAGCCGTTGGGGGCTCCTATAATTCACCCCTCCACTTT.

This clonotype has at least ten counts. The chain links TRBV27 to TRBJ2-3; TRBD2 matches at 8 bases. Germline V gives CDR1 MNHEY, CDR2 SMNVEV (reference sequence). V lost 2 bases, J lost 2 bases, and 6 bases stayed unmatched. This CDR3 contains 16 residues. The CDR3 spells CASSLEVAGNTDTQYF. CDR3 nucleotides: TGTGCCAGCAGTTTAGAGGTAGCGGGGAACACAGATACGCAGTATTTT.

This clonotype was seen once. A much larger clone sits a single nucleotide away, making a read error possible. This chain's CDR3 is CAGKGGWLDTQYF. DNA for the CDR3: TGTGCCGGCAAGGGGGGTTGGCTAGATACGCAGTATTTT. This chain joins TRBV28 and TRBJ2-3; D tentatively fits TRBD1 or TRBD2 (6 bases each). V shed 11 bases and J shed 5 bases, with 17 bases lying between them. The CDR3 length is 13 residues. Germline values: CDR1 MDHEN, CDR2 SYDVKM.

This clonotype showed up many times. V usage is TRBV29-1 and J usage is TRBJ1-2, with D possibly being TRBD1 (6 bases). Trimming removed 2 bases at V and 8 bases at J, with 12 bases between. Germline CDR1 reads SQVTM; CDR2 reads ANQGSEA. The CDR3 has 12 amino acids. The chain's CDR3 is CSVEPTGEGYTF. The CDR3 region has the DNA TGCAGCGTTGAACCGACAGGAGAAGGCTACACCTTC.

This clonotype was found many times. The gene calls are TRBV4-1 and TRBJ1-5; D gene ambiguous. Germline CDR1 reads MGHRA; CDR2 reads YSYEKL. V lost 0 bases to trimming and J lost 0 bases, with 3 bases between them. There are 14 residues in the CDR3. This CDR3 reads CASSQDISNQPQHF. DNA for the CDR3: TGCGCCAGCAGCCAAGACATTAGCAATCAGCCCCAGCATTTT.

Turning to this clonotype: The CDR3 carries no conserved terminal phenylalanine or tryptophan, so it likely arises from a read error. The CDR3 reads CATSGGDEQYL. CDR3 nucleotides: TGTGCCACCAGTGGGGGGGACGAGCAGTACCTC. V usage is TRBV24-1 and J usage is TRBJ2-7, with D tentatively TRBD2 (6 bases). Trimming pared 5 bases from V and 5 bases from J, leaving 6 bases between. The CDR3 has 11 residues. CDR1 KGHDR and CDR2 SFDVKD come from the germline V gene.

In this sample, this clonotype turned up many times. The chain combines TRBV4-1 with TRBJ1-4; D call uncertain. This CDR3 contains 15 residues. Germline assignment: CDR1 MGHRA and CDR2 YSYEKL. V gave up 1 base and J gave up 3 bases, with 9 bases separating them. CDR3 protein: CASSQGGLANEKLFF. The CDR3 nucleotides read TGCGCCAGCAGCCAAGGGGGTTTGGCTAATGAAAAACTGTTTTTT.

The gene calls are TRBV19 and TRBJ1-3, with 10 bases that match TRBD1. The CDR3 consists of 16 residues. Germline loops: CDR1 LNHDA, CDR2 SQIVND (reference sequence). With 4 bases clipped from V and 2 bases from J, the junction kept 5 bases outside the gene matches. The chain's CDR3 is CASSRGQGFAGNTIYF. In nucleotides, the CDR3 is TGTGCCAGTAGTAGGGGACAGGGGTTCGCTGGAAACACCATATATTTT. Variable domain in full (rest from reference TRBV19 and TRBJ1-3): DGGITQSPKYLFRKEGQNVTLSCEQNLNHDAMYWYRQDPGQGLRLIYYSQIVNDFQKGDIAEGYSVSREKKESFPLTVTSAQKNPTAFYLCASSRGQGFAGNTIYFGEGSWLTVV.

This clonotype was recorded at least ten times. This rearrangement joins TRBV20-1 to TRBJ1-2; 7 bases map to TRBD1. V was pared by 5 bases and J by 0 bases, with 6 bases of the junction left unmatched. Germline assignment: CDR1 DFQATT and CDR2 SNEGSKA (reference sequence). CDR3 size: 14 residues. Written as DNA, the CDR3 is TGCAGTGCTGATGACAGGGAAGCTAACTATGGCTACACCTTC. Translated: CSADDREANYGYTF.

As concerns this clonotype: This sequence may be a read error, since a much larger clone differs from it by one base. The CDR3 DNA is TGTGCCAGCAGTCAACAGGGGAATAGCACTCAGCCCCAGCATTTT. Protein product: CASSQQGNSTQPQHF. This chain joins TRBV27 and TRBJ1-5; 7 nucleotides line up with TRBD1. This CDR3 has 15 amino acids. CDR1 MNHEY and CDR2 SMNVEV come from the germline V gene (reference sequence).

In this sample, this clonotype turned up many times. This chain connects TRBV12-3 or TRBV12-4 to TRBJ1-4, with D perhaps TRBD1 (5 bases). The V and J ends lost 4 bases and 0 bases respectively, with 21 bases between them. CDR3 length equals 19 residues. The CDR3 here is CASSSLPGTDVATNEKLFF. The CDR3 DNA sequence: TGTGCCAGCAGTTCATTACCGGGGACGGACGTTGCAACTAATGAAAAACTGTTTTTT.

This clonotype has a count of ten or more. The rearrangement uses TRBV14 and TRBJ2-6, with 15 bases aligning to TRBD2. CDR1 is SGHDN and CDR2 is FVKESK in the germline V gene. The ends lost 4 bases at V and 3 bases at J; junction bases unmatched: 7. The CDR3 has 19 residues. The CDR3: CASSPWTSGRALGANVLTF. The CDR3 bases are TGTGCCAGCAGCCCCTGGACTAGCGGGAGGGCCCTTGGGGCCAACGTCCTGACTTTC.

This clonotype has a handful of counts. DNA of the CDR3: TGCAGTGCTAGATCCCGGACAGGGTACTCCACCTACGAGCAGTACTTC. Its protein product is CSARSRTGYSTYEQYF. The chain employs TRBV20-1 and TRBJ2-7; 8 nucleotides line up with TRBD1. The CDR3 length is 16 residues. Germline V gene lookup returns CDR1 DFQATT and CDR2 SNEGSKA (reference sequence). With V trimmed by 2 bases and J by 2 bases, 11 bases remained unmatched.

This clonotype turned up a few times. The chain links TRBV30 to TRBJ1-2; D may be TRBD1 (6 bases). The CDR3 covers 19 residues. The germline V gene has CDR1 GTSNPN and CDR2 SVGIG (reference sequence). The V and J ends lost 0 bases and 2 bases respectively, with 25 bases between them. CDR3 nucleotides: TGTGCCTGGAGTGTACGGGGGCTGCGCGAGAACAGAAAAAACTATGGCTACACCTTC. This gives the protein CAWSVRGLRENRKNYGYTF.

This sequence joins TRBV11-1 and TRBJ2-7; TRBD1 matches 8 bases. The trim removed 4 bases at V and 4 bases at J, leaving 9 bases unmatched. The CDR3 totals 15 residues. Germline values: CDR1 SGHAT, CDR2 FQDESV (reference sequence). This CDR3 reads CASSYNRGVGYEQYF. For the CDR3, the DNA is TGTGCCAGCAGCTACAACAGGGGGGTCGGTTACGAGCAGTACTTC. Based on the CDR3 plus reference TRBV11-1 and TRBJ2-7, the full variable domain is EAEVAQSPRYKITEKSQAVAFWCDPISGHATLYWYRQILGQGPELLVQFQDESVVDDSQLPKDRFSAERLKGVDSTLKIQPAELGDSAMYLCASSYNRGVGYEQYFGPGTRLTVT.

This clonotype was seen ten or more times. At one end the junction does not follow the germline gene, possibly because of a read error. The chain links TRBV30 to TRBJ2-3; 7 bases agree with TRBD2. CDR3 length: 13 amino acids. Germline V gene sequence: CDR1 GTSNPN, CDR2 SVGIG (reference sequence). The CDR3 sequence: CAWTSGSKDTQYF. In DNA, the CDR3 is TGTGCCTGGACTAGCGGCAGCAAAGATACGCAGTATTTT.

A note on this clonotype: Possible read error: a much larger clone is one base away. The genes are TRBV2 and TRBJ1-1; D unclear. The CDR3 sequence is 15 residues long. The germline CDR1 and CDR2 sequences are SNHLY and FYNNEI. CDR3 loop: CASSDLVESYTEAYF. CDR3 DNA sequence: TGTGCCAGCAGTGATTTGGTGGAATCGTACACTGAAGCTTACTTT.

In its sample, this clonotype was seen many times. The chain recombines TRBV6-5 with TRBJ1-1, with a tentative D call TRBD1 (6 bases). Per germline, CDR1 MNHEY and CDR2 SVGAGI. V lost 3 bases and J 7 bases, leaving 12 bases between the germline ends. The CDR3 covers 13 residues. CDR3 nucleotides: TGTGCCAGCAGTTATGGGGGGGCAGTTGAAGCTTTCTTT. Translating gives CASSYGGAVEAFF.

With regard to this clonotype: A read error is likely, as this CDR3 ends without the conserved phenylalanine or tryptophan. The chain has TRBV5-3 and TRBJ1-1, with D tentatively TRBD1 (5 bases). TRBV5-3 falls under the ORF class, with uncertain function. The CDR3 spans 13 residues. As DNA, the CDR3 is TGTGCCAGCAGCTTTGGGGGGGGAACTGAAGCTTTCCTT. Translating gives CASSFGGGTEAFL.

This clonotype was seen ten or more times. CDR3 loop: CASTDSLAKNIQYF. In DNA form, the CDR3 reads TGTGCCAGCACTGACTCCCTAGCCAAAAACATTCAGTACTTC. The gene calls are TRBV25-1 and TRBJ2-4; D gene uncertain. From germline, CDR1 is MGHDK and CDR2 SYGVNS. V was trimmed by 7 bases and J by 0 bases, leaving 10 bases between them. This CDR3 comprises 14 residues.